The 27 T cell receptor beta chains presented below share a single source sample, sequenced in a study of type 1 regulatory T cells. TCRdb recomputed calls from the reads with MiXCR, one row per CDR3 protein. The sample has roughly 62,000 distinct CDR3 sequences; around 62% are singletons. Their target antigens are unknown. Sequenced sample: cultured non-Tr1 T cells, either the whole culture or a sorted T cell fraction (not recorded which). These receptors were taken from a human donor in good health.

The chain joins TRBV20-1 to TRBJ2-5; 9 nucleotides line up with TRBD2. The CDR3 is 14 amino acids. With 4 bases clipped from V and 5 bases from J, the junction kept 8 bases outside the gene matches. Germline-derived CDR1 and CDR2 are DFQATT and SNEGSKA (reference sequence). CDR3 sequence reads: CSATPPSGIETQYF. DNA for the CDR3: TGCAGTGCTACTCCCCCTAGCGGGATCGAGACCCAGTACTTC.

By share, this clonotype ranks as medium-sized. The rearrangement joins TRBV27 to TRBJ1-5; D ambiguous. Trimming shortened V by 5 bases and J by 0 bases, and 8 bases separated the two germline ends. CDR3 length: 14 amino acids. Germline V lookup: CDR1 MNHEY, CDR2 SMNVEV (reference sequence). The CDR3 bases are TGTGCCAGCAGTGTACTATATAGCAATCAGCCCCAGCATTTT. As protein: CASSVLYSNQPQHF.

The rearrangement links TRBV12-5 to TRBJ2-7; D is possibly TRBD2 (6 bases). The CDR3 length is 16 residues. V was clipped by 5 bases and J by 4 bases, with 21 bases between them. Germline V gives CDR1 LGHNT, CDR2 FRNRAP. In nucleotides, the CDR3 is TGTGCTAGTGGTGGGGGGTTGGGGACGGATCATTACGAGCAGTACTTC. This codes for CASGGGLGTDHYEQYF.

The chain couples TRBV11-2 to TRBJ2-7; 7 nucleotides line up with TRBD2. CDR3 length: 14 residues. V gave up 1 base and J gave up 7 bases; unmatched junction bases: 7. Germline loops: CDR1 SGHAT, CDR2 FQNNGV. Here the CDR3 DNA reads TGTGCCAGCAGCTTAGGCGGGAGCGTAATGGAGCAGTACTTC. This translates into CASSLGGSVMEQYF.

This chain connects TRBV10-2 to TRBJ2-3; D is undetermined. The germline V and J ends were trimmed by 2 bases and 5 bases, with 5 bases remaining between them. CDR3 length: 12 amino acids. From germline, CDR1 is WSHSY and CDR2 SAAADI. DNA of the CDR3: TGCGCCAGCAGTGAGGAAGGAGATACGCAGTATTTT. Translation gives CASSEEGDTQYF.

V usage is TRBV7-2 and J usage is TRBJ2-5; the D gene is possibly TRBD1 (5 bases). Trimming cost V 4 bases and J 4 bases, with 16 bases left between them. This CDR3 region has 15 residues. The germline gives CDR1 SGHTA, CDR2 FQGNSA. CDR3 residues: CASSSRRPQGETQYF. For the CDR3, the DNA is TGTGCCAGCAGCTCCCGGCGGCCGCAGGGAGAGACCCAGTACTTC.

This chain connects TRBV18 to TRBJ2-3; D tentatively reads TRBD1 or TRBD2 (5 bases each). Trimming removed 3 bases from V and 6 bases from J, with 13 bases in between. The CDR3 extends over 14 amino acids. Germline V gene sequence: CDR1 KGHSH, CDR2 LQKENI. CDR3 in DNA: TGTGCCAGCTCACCGTTTTCCGGGGACGATACGCAGTATTTT. Translating it yields CASSPFSGDDTQYF.

V gene TRBV4-2 combines with J gene TRBJ2-1; D is ambiguous. The CDR3 length is 14 residues. The V gene lost 0 bases and the J gene lost 7 bases, with 10 bases spanning the gap. Germline assignment: CDR1 LGHNA and CDR2 YNFKEQ. The DNA of the CDR3 is TGTGCCAGCAGCCAAGAACTTAGTGAAAATGAGCAGTTCTTC. It translates to CASSQELSENEQFF.

This chain joins TRBV5-1 and TRBJ1-1; no firm D call. The V end lost 3 bases, the J end lost 7 bases, and 13 bases lay between the germline ends. This CDR3 spans 13 amino acids. Germline V gene lookup returns CDR1 SGHRS and CDR2 YFSETQ. The CDR3 reads CASSWYAGDEAFF. The CDR3 DNA is TGCGCCAGCAGCTGGTATGCTGGGGATGAAGCTTTCTTT.

This clonotype was detected a few times. The V call is TRBV7-8, the J call TRBJ2-1; 9 bases line up with TRBD2. The CDR3 spans 14 residues. Germline lookup yields CDR1 SGHVS and CDR2 FQNEAQ. Trimming at V came to 4 bases and at J to 4 bases, leaving 2 bases not matched to a gene. The CDR3 sequence: CASSSSGEYNEQFF. The CDR3, as DNA: TGTGCCAGCAGCTCTAGCGGGGAGTACAATGAGCAGTTCTTC. Full variable domain (missing parts from reference TRBV7-8 and TRBJ2-1): GAGVSQSPRYKVAKRGQDVALRCDPISGHVSLFWYQQALGQGPEFLTYFQNEAQLDKSGLPSDRFFAERPEGSVSTLKIQRTQQEDSAVYLCASSSSGEYNEQFFGPGTRLTVL.

This chain joins TRBV29-1 and TRBJ2-1; tentative D call: TRBD2 (6 bases). CDR1 SQVTM and CDR2 ANQGSEA come from the germline V gene. This CDR3 is built from 12 residues. V lost 4 bases and J 5 bases, leaving 9 bases between the germline ends. The CDR3 region is CSVASAHNEQFF. CDR3 in DNA: TGCAGCGTTGCTAGCGCCCACAATGAGCAGTTCTTC.

The V call is TRBV20-1, the J call TRBJ2-2; D gene ambiguous. V was shortened by 3 bases and J by 5 bases, with 7 bases between the two germline ends. The CDR3 runs 12 residues. Germline-derived CDR1 and CDR2 are DFQATT and SNEGSKA (reference sequence). CDR3 protein: CSASKETGELFF. CDR3 in DNA: TGCAGTGCTAGTAAGGAGACCGGGGAGCTGTTTTTT.

On this clonotype itself: A much larger clone lies one base from this, so it may be a read error. This rearrangement joins TRBV3-1 to TRBJ1-1; D uncertain. Germline CDR1 and CDR2: LGHDT and YNNKEL (reference sequence). The CDR3 extends over 15 amino acids. In DNA form, the CDR3 reads TGTGCCACCAGCCAATTTCCTGGGATATTCACTGAAGCTTTCTTT. It codes for CATSQFPGIFTEAFF.

The chain has TRBV11-3 and TRBJ2-3; TRBD1 agrees at 11 bases. This CDR3 has 15 residues. Germline loops: CDR1 SGHNT, CDR2 YENEEA. V lost 5 bases and J lost 3; bases outside the gene matches: 4. CDR3 amino acids: CASSPGQGATDTQYF. For the CDR3, the DNA is TGTGCCAGCAGCCCCGGACAGGGGGCGACAGATACGCAGTATTTT.

The V gene is TRBV30, the J gene TRBJ1-6, with 8 bases identical to TRBD1. CDR1 is GTSNPN, CDR2 SVGIG, per germline (reference sequence). The CDR3 spans 15 residues. V shed 3 bases and J 7 bases; nucleotides not matched to a gene: 8. The CDR3 sequence: CAWSAYTGGNSPLHF. The DNA for the CDR3 is TGTGCCTGGAGCGCTTACACAGGGGGAAATTCACCCCTCCACTTT. Full variable domain (rest looked up from reference TRBV30 and TRBJ1-6): SQTIHQWPATLVQPVGSPLSLECTVEGTSNPNLYWYRQAAGRGLQLLFYSVGIGQISSEVPQNLSASRPQDRQFILSSKKLLLSDSGFYLCAWSAYTGGNSPLHFGNGTRLTVT.

The chain recombines TRBV29-1 with TRBJ1-1; 8 positions agree with TRBD1. The V gene's germline CDR1 is SQVTM and CDR2 ANQGSEA. Germline trimming cut 3 bases from V and 4 bases from J; bases unmatched to any gene: 13. CDR3 length equals 16 residues. CDR3 sequence (DNA): TGCAGCGTTGACACCGACAGGGGACGCTGGGGCACTGAAGCTTTCTTT. Its translation: CSVDTDRGRWGTEAFF. Variable domain in full (rest from reference TRBV29-1 and TRBJ1-1): SAVISQKPSRDICQRGTSLTIQCQVDSQVTMMFWYRQQPGQSLTLIATANQGSEATYESGFVIDKFPISRPNLTFSTLTVSNMSPEDSSIYLCSVDTDRGRWGTEAFFGQGTRLTVV.

The chain uses TRBV3-1 and TRBJ1-4, with 9 nucleotides matching TRBD1. Germline CDR1 is LGHDT and CDR2 is YNNKEL (reference sequence). The CDR3 extends over 14 amino acids. V gave up 4 bases and J gave up 7 bases; unmatched junction bases: 4. The CDR3 coding sequence is TGTGCCAGCAGCCTACAGGGGGCGCGTGAAAAACTGTTTTTT. Protein sequence: CASSLQGAREKLFF. Full variable domain (rest looked up from reference TRBV3-1 and TRBJ1-4): DTAVSQTPKYLVTQMGNDKSIKCEQNLGHDTMYWYKQDSKKFLKIMFSYNNKELIINETVPNRFSPKSPDKAHLNLHINSLELGDSAVYFCASSLQGAREKLFFGSGTQLSVL.

Only a few counts were recorded for this clonotype. J is TRBJ1-2 and V is TRBV28, with TRBD1 identical over 7 bases. The germline gives CDR1 MDHEN, CDR2 SYDVKM. Trimming cost V 5 bases and J 4 bases; bases outside gene matches: 1. The CDR3 consists of 12 residues. CDR3 bases: TGTGCCAGCAGTGAGGGGGCCTATGGCTACACCTTC. Its protein is CASSEGAYGYTF.

The chain joins TRBV5-1 to TRBJ2-1; TRBD2 aligns across 8 bases. The CDR3 has 16 amino acids. V gave up 0 bases and J gave up 1 base; unmatched junction bases: 3. Germline V gene data show CDR1 as SGHRS and CDR2 as YFSETQ. The CDR3 region is CASSLDREGSYNEQFF. The CDR3 nucleotides are TGCGCCAGCAGCTTGGACCGGGAGGGGTCCTACAATGAGCAGTTCTTC.

The chain joins TRBV7-3 to TRBJ1-1; D gene uncertain. Trimming removed 6 bases at V and 1 base at J, with 12 bases between. This CDR3 contains 14 residues. The V gene's germline CDR1 is SGHTA and CDR2 FQGTGA. The CDR3: CASRTDAWNTEAFF. As DNA, the CDR3 is TGTGCCAGCAGGACGGACGCATGGAACACTGAAGCTTTCTTT. Full variable domain (remainder filled in from reference TRBV7-3 and TRBJ1-1): GAGVSQTPSNKVTEKGKYVELRCDPISGHTALYWYRQSLGQGPEFLIYFQGTGAADDSGLPNDRFFAVRPEGSVSTLKIQRTERGDSAVYLCASRTDAWNTEAFFGQGTRLTVV.

The rearrangement uses TRBV4-1 and TRBJ2-5, with D unclear. The length of the CDR3 is 12 residues. V gave up 4 bases and J gave up 7 bases, with 10 bases separating them. Germline CDR1 MGHRA, CDR2 YSYEKL. CDR3 DNA sequence: TGCGCCAGCAGCCCAAGCCCCGGGACCCAGTACTTC. This translates into CASSPSPGTQYF.

The chain uses TRBV20-1 and TRBJ1-1; D possibly corresponds to TRBD1 (6 bases). From germline, CDR1 is DFQATT and CDR2 SNEGSKA (reference sequence). Trimming shortened V by 0 bases and J by 1 base, and 15 bases separated the two germline ends. The CDR3 totals 16 residues. CDR3 sequence (DNA): TGCAGTGCTAGAGATTGGTTCGGGGGCCGGAACACTGAAGCTTTCTTT. Translating gives CSARDWFGGRNTEAFF.

The rearrangement uses TRBV5-1 and TRBJ2-1, with 14 bases matching TRBD2. V shed 4 bases and J 9 bases; nucleotides not matched to a gene: 6. Germline V gene lookup returns CDR1 SGHRS and CDR2 YFSETQ. The CDR3 has 15 residues. CDR3 sequence: CASSPIGLAGGEQFF. The CDR3 DNA follows: TGCGCCAGCAGCCCTATAGGACTAGCGGGAGGTGAGCAGTTCTTC.

This clonotype was counted between two and nine times. The chain couples TRBV5-1 to TRBJ1-1; 10 nucleotides line up with TRBD1. With 4 bases clipped from V and 11 bases from J, the junction kept 8 bases outside the gene matches. Germline V gene data show CDR1 as SGHRS and CDR2 as YFSETQ. This CDR3 has 13 residues. CDR3 in amino acids: CASSPSTGGSAFF. CDR3 sequence (DNA): TGCGCCAGCAGCCCTTCGACAGGGGGCTCGGCTTTCTTT. Complete variable domain (other parts from reference TRBV5-1 and TRBJ1-1): KAGVTQTPRYLIKTRGQQVTLSCSPISGHRSVSWYQQTPGQGLQFLFEYFSETQRNKGNFPGRFSGRQFSNSRSEMNVSTLELGDSALYLCASSPSTGGSAFFGQGTRLTVV.

The rearrangement joins TRBV7-8 to TRBJ2-1; D gene unclear. The CDR3 length is 15 residues. Between the trimmed V and J ends, which lost 5 bases and 1 base, there was a span of 12 bases. Germline CDR1 and CDR2: SGHVS and FQNEAQ. The CDR3 DNA reads as TGTGCCAGCAGCCGTGCGGACGGATCCTACAATGAGCAGTTCTTC. Amino acids: CASSRADGSYNEQFF. Full variable domain (outside the CDR3, taken from reference TRBV7-8 and TRBJ2-1): GAGVSQSPRYKVAKRGQDVALRCDPISGHVSLFWYQQALGQGPEFLTYFQNEAQLDKSGLPSDRFFAERPEGSVSTLKIQRTQQEDSAVYLCASSRADGSYNEQFFGPGTRLTVL.

The rearrangement links TRBV15 to TRBJ2-7; the D gene is possibly TRBD1 (6 bases). V lost 6 bases and J 3 bases, leaving 15 bases between the germline ends. The germline gives CDR1 LNHNV, CDR2 YYDKDF (reference sequence). This CDR3 contains 14 residues. This CDR3 reads CATSRSGARYEQYF. In DNA, the CDR3 is TGTGCCACCAGTAGATCAGGGGCTCGCTACGAGCAGTACTTC.

About this clonotype: At one of its ends the junction is not consistent with the germline gene, which may arise from a read error. The chain combines TRBV6-2 or TRBV6-3 with TRBJ1-2; no clear D. The CDR3 sequence is 14 residues long. CDR1 and CDR2 from the germline V gene are MNHEY and SVGEGT. CDR3 DNA: TGTGCCAGCGAAGGCCGGAACAGTGTGATAGAACGGTCCTTC. Protein sequence: CASEGRNSVIERSF.